These 9 T cell receptor beta chains were all obtained from the same sample, sequenced in a study of blood T cell repertoires in COVID-19. Profiled with immunoSEQ multiplex PCR; TCRdb holds only in-frame clones, not every one. The repertoire holds fewer than 95,000 clones, with around 67% as singletons. Specimen: peripheral blood. These receptors all stem from a man in his 70s with COVID-19, enrolled during active disease.

V is TRBV15 and J is TRBJ2-7; TRBD2 matches at 9 bases. This CDR3 is 15 amino acids long. Trimming took 3 bases from V and 3 from J; bases not matched to a gene: 6. Germline CDR1 and CDR2: LNHNV and YYDKDF (reference sequence). The DNA of the CDR3 is TGTGCCACCAGCAGGGGGGGGACTAGCAGCTACGAGCAGTACTTC. Its protein is CATSRGGTSSYEQYF.

This clone was counted a few times. Since a much larger clone is just one base distant, this may be a read error. This chain connects TRBV10-3 to TRBJ2-2, with TRBD2 matching 8 bases. The germline gives CDR1 ENHRY, CDR2 SYGVKD. The CDR3 has 13 residues. CDR3 region: CPNNGGAAGELFF. CDR3 coding DNA: TGTCCCAACAACGGGGGGGCAGCGGGGGAGCTGTTTTTT.

V is TRBV5-1 and J is TRBJ2-3; 7 nucleotides align to TRBD2. The CDR3 totals 15 residues. Germline trimming cut 1 base from V and 2 bases from J; bases unmatched to any gene: 4. The germline V gene encodes CDR1 SGHRS and CDR2 YFSETQ. CDR3 amino acids: CASSLQGGDTDTQYF. The DNA for the CDR3 is TGCGCCAGCAGCTTGCAGGGAGGGGACACAGATACGCAGTATTTT.

This clone was detected ten times or more. This chain connects TRBV4-3 to TRBJ1-4; 7 nucleotides align to TRBD1. Trimming cost V 0 bases and J 10 bases; bases outside gene matches: 17. The CDR3 length is 18 residues. Germline CDR1 reads LGHNA; CDR2 reads YSLEER. This chain's CDR3 is CASSQEGFGSGGVRKLFF. CDR3 coding DNA: TGCGCCAGCAGCCAAGAGGGTTTTGGGTCAGGGGGTGTACGAAAACTGTTTTTT.

This chain uses TRBV5-6 with TRBJ2-7; D possibly corresponds to TRBD2 (5 bases). The CDR3 has 16 amino acids. Germline assignment: CDR1 SGHDT and CDR2 YYEEEE. V was shortened by 4 bases and J by 2 bases, with 19 bases between the two germline ends. CDR3 in amino acids: CASSHRSVAPTYEQYF. CDR3 sequence (DNA): TGTGCCAGCAGCCATCGTTCGGTAGCGCCTACCTACGAGCAGTACTTC.

This clone appeared a few times. This sequence joins TRBV27 and TRBJ1-5; perhaps TRBD1 as D (6 bases). The germline CDR1 and CDR2 sequences are MNHEY and SMNVEV (reference sequence). V was clipped by 1 base and J by 11 bases, with 12 bases between them. The CDR3 consists of 13 residues. CDR3 DNA: TGTGCCAGCAGTTTATGGGAATCAGGGGCCCAGCATTTT. It is translated as CASSLWESGAQHF.

J is TRBJ2-5 and V is TRBV7-3, with D perhaps matching TRBD1 (5 bases). CDR1 and CDR2 (germline): SGHTA, FQGTGA. This CDR3 comprises 14 residues. Between the trimmed V and J ends, which lost 2 bases and 4 bases, there was a span of 11 bases. The CDR3 sequence is CASSLAGQGETQYF. The CDR3 bases are TGTGCCAGCAGCTTAGCTGGGCAGGGAGAGACCCAGTACTTC. Using reference TRBV7-3 and TRBJ2-5 for the parts outside the CDR3, the full variable domain is GAGVSQTPSNKVTEKGKYVELRCDPISGHTALYWYRQSLGQGPEFLIYFQGTGAADDSGLPNDRFFAVRPEGSVSTLKIQRTERGDSAVYLCASSLAGQGETQYFGPGTRLLVL.

This chain links TRBV7-2 with TRBJ2-5; TRBD2 is a possible D gene (5 bases). This CDR3 region has 14 residues. V was trimmed by 2 bases and J by 5 bases, leaving 12 bases between them. Per the germline V gene, CDR1 is SGHTA and CDR2 is FQGNSA. The DNA for the CDR3 is TGTGCCAGCAGCTTACTGGGTCGGAGGGAGACCCAGTACTTC. Protein: CASSLLGRRETQYF.

Concerning this clone itself: This CDR3 is also generated by other DNA sequences in the sample. The chain joins TRBV27 to TRBJ2-3; D may be TRBD1 (5 bases). This CDR3 contains 13 residues. Trimming left V 2 bases short and J 5 bases short, with 8 bases between. Germline CDR1 MNHEY, CDR2 SMNVEV (reference sequence). The chain's CDR3 is CASSLKGVDTQYF. The CDR3 bases are TGTGCCAGCAGTTTAAAAGGGGTAGATACGCAGTATTTT.